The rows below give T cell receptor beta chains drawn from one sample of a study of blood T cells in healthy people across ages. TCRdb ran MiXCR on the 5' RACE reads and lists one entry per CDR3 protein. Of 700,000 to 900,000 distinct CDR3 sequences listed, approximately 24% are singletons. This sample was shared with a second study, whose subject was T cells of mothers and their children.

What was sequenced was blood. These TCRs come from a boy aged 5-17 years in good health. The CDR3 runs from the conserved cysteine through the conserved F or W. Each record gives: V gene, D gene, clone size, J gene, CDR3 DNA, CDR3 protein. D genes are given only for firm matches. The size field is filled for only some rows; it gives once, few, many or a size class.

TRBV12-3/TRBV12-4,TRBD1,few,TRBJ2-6,TGTGCCAGCAGTTTAGAACCCTATATACGACAGGGCAAAAGCTCTGGGGCCAACGTCCTGACTTTC,CASSLEPYIRQGKSSGANVLTF
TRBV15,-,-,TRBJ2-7,TGTGCCACCAGCAGAGACCAGACAGCAGACTACGAGCAGTACTTC,CATSRDQTADYEQYF
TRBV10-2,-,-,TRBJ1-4,TGCGCCACCGGACAGACAGATGAAAAACTGTTTTTT,CATGQTDEKLFF
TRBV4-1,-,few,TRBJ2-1,TGCGCCAGCAGCCAAGTGAGGAACGACCGGGACGGCGCGAGGGATGAGCAGTTCTTC,CASSQVRNDRDGARDEQFF
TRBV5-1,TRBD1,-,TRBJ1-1,TGCGCCAGCAGTTGGGCCGGGACAGACACTGAAGCTTTCTTT,CASSWAGTDTEAFF
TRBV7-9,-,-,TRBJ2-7,TGTGCCAGCAGCTCCTCATCGTTCCCCTCCTACGAGCAGTACTTC,CASSSSSFPSYEQYF
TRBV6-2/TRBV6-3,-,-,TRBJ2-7,TGTGCCAGCAGTTACGATCAAGCCGGGCTCTACGAGCAGTACTTC,CASSYDQAGLYEQYF
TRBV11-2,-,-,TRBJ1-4,TGTGCCAGCAGCCCCTTAGGCGGACCAGGTGAAAAACTGTTTTTT,CASSPLGGPGEKLFF
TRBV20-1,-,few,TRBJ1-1,TGCAGTGCTCCCCGGCAGCAGAACACTGAAGCTTTCTTT,CSAPRQQNTEAFF
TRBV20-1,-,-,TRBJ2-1,TGCAGTGCTGGGGGCCCCCACAATGAGCAGTTCTTC,CSAGGPHNEQFF
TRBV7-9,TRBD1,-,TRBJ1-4,TGTGCCAGCAGCTTAGTTCGGGACAGGGAAAGAACTAATGAAAAACTGTTTTTT,CASSLVRDRERTNEKLFF
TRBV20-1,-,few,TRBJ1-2,TGCAGTGCCCATCTCGGCTACACCTTC,CSAHLGYTF
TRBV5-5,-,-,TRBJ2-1,TGTGCCAGTAGCTTCAAGGGGGGGCTCTACAATGAGCAGTTCTTC,CASSFKGGLYNEQFF
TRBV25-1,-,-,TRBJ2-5,TGTGCCAGCGGCCCGGGACACTTTGAGGGGGAGACCCAGTACTTC,CASGPGHFEGETQYF
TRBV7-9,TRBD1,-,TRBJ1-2,TGTGCCAGCAGCTTAGCCCACAGGGGAGAGAACTATGGCTACACCTTC,CASSLAHRGENYGYTF
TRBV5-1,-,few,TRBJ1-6,TGCGCCAGCAGGGGTGAAAGCTCCTATAATTCACCCCTCCACTTT,CASRGESSYNSPLHF
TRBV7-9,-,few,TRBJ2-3,TGTGCCAGCAGCTCGGATCTCGGTGGGGATACGCAGTATTTT,CASSSDLGGDTQYF
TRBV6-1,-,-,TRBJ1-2,TGTGCCAGCAGTGAATCGGGCGGCGGCTACACCTTC,CASSESGGGYTF
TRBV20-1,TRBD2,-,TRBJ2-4,TGCAGTGCCAGTGCCTACTGGCGGGGGGGCAGAAACATTCAGTACTTC,CSASAYWRGGRNIQYF
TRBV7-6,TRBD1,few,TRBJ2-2,TGTGCCAGCAGCTTAGAAGCAGGGGGTAACACCGGGGAGCTGTTTTTT,CASSLEAGGNTGELFF
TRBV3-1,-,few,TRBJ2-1,TGTGCCAGCAGCCCCCACCTCCGGGGCAATGAGCAGTTCTTC,CASSPHLRGNEQFF
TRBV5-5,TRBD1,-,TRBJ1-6,TGTGCCAGCAGCATTAGACAGGGTACTAATTCACCCCTCCACTTT,CASSIRQGTNSPLHF
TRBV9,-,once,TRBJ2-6,TGTGCCAGCAGCGTCAGAACTGGGGCCAACGTCCTGACTTTC,CASSVRTGANVLTF
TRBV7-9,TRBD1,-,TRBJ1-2,TGTGCCAGCAGCGAACAGGGGTCCGGGGGCTACACCTTC,CASSEQGSGGYTF
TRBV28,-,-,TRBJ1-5,TGTGCCAGCAGTTTTTGGAACGGCAATCAGCCCCAGCATTTT,CASSFWNGNQPQHF
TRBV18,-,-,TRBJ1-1,TGTGCCGGCTCACCGCGGGACGGCCTGAAAGCTTTCTTT,CAGSPRDGLKAFF
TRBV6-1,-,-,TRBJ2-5,TGTGCCAGCAACTTGAGAAGGGGGGGCCGGGAGACCCAGTACTTC,CASNLRRGGRETQYF
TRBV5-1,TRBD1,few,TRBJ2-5,TGCGCCAGCAGCTTGGGGACAGGGGGCCTGGGTGAGACCCAGTACTTC,CASSLGTGGLGETQYF
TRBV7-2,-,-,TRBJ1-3,TGTGCCAGCAGGCTTGGCCTTTGGCAGGGACGAAACACCATATATTTT,CASRLGLWQGRNTIYF
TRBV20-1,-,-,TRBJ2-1,TGCAGTGCTAAAATGCTGAGCCGGAGCTACAATGAGCAGTTCTTC,CSAKMLSRSYNEQFF
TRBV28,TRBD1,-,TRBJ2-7,TGTGCCAGCAGTTCCGGCGGGACAGGGGTATACGAGCAGTACTTC,CASSSGGTGVYEQYF
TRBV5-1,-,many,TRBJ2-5,TGCGCCAGCAGGGGGGCCGGGACCAAAGAGACCCAGTACTTC,CASRGAGTKETQYF
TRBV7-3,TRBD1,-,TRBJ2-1,TGTGCCAGCAGTCCGGACAGGGGGGTATGGAATGAGCAGTTCTTC,CASSPDRGVWNEQFF
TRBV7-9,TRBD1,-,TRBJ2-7,TGTGCCAGCAGTCAGCCGCCGGGACAGGGAGCCTCCGAGCAGTACTTC,CASSQPPGQGASEQYF
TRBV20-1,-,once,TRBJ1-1,TGCAGTGCTAGAGCCCCGGGGAGGATCACTGAGGCTTTCTTT,CSARAPGRITEAFF
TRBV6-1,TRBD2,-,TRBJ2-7,TGTGCCAGCAGTGACCTACCGGGACTAGGATACGAGCAGTACTTC,CASSDLPGLGYEQYF
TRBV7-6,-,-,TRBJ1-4,TGTGCCAGCAGCGGCGGGACTGCAACTAATGAAAAACTGTTTTTT,CASSGGTATNEKLFF
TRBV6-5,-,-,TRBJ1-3,TGTGCCAGCAGTTACTCGAGGAAGGCCACCTCTGGAAACACCATATATTTT,CASSYSRKATSGNTIYF